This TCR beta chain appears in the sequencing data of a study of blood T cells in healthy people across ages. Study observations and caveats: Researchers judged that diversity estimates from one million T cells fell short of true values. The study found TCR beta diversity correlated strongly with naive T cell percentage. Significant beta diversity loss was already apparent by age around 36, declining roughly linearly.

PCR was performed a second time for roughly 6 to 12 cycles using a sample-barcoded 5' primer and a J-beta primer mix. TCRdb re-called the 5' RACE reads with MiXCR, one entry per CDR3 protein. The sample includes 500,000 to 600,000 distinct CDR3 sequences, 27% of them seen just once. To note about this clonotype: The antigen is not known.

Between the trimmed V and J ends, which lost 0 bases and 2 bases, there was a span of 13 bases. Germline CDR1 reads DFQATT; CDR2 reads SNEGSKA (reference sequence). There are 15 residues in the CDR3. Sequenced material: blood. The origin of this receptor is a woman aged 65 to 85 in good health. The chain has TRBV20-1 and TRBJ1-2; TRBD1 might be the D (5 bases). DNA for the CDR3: TGCAGTGCTAGAGATCCGGGACTCAACAACTATGGCTACACCTTC. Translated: CSARDPGLNNYGYTF.